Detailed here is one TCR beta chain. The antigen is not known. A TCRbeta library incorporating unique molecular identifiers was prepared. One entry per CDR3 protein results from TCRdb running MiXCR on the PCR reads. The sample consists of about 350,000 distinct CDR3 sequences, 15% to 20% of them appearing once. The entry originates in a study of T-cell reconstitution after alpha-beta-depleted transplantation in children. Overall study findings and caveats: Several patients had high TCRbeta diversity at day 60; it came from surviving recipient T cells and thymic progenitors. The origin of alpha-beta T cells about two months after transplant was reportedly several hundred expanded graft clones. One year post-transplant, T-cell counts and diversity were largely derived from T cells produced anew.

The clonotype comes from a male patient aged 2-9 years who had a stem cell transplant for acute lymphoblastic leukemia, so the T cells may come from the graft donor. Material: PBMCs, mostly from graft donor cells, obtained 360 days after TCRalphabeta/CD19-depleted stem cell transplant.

The CDR3: CASSQDIGQGSYNEQFF. CDR3 nucleotides: TGCGCCAGCAGCCAAGATATCGGACAGGGCTCCTACAATGAGCAGTTCTTC. The chain joins TRBV4-3 to TRBJ2-1; TRBD1 matches 8 bases. The CDR3 consists of 17 residues. The trim removed 0 bases at V and 0 bases at J, leaving 4 bases unmatched. Looked up from germline, CDR1 is LGHNA and CDR2 is YSLEER.